In its sample, the clone carrying this TCR beta chain was seen a few times. This sample was included in a study of blood T cell repertoires in COVID-19. Turning to the study itself: From the United States, Italy and Spain came samples of acute and convalescent COVID-19.

Data came from immunoSEQ multiplex PCR; TCRdb stores just in-frame clones and leaves some out. The sample carries fewer than 350,000 clones, approximately 85% recorded once. The sequence came from a man aged 18 to 30 with active or convalescent COVID-19. The material sequenced was peripheral blood.

The CDR3 sequence: CASSSLAELNTEAFF. The CDR3 region has the DNA TGTGCCAGCAGCTCCCTAGCAGAATTGAACACTGAAGCTTTCTTT. V and J are TRBV13 and TRBJ1-1; D not certain. The V end was cut by 4 bases, the J end by 0 bases, with 12 bases between. The CDR3 is 15 amino acids. CDR1 PRHDT and CDR2 FYEKMQ come from the germline V gene (reference sequence).